This TCR beta chain was profiled in a study of blood T cell repertoires in COVID-19. In the original processing: Scientists estimated how many nucleated cells there were by amplifying reference gene primers. Assay: immunoSEQ multiplex PCR; the TCRdb copy retains only in-frame clones and omits some. V and J calls and clone size are given by that table; D and trimming were obtained from the DNA. In the table there are under 100,000 clones, approximately 92% of which are singletons. CDR1 is SQVTM and CDR2 is ANQGSEA in the germline V gene. Trimming stripped 4 bases from V and 0 bases from J, with 9 bases between. The CDR3 totals 13 residues.

The sample consisted of peripheral blood. This clonotype was sampled from a woman between 55 and 75 years old with active COVID-19. V is TRBV29-1 and J is TRBJ1-1; D perhaps matches TRBD1 (6 bases). Here the CDR3 reads CSVGGGMNTEAFF. The CDR3 DNA reads TGCAGCGTTGGGGGGGGCATGAACACTGAAGCTTTCTTT.